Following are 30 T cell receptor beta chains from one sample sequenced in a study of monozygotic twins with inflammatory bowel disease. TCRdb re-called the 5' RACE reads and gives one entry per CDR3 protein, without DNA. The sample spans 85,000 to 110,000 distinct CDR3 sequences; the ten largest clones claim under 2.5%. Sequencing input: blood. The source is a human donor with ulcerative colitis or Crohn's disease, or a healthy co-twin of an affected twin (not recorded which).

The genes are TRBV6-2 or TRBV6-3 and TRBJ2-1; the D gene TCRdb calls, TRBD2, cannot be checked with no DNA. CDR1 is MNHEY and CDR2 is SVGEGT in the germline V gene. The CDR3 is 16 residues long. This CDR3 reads CASGPFERTEDNEQFF.

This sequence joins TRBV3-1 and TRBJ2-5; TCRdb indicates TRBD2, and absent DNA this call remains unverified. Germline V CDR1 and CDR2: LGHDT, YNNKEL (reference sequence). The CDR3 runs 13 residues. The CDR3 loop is CATQRERQETQYF.

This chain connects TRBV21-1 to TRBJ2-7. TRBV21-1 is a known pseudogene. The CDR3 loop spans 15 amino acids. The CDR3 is CASSKPTGSWSEQYF.

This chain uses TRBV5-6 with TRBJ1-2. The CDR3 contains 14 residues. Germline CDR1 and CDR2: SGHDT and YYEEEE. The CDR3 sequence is CASSLVDLLYGYTF.

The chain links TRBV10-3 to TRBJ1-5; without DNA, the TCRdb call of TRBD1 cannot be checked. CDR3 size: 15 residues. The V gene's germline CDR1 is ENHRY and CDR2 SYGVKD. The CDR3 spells CAISESPRDTQPQHF.

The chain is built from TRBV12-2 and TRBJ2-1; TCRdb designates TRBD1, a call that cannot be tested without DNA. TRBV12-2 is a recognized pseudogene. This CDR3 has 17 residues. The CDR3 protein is CASRVSQGTSAYNEQFF.

This CDR3 is CASTPVRVNTGELFF. The V and J genes are TRBV5-1 and TRBJ2-2; TCRdb lists TRBD2, though no DNA is available to test this call. The CDR3 is 15 amino acids. The germline V gene encodes CDR1 SGHRS and CDR2 YFSETQ. Complete variable domain (other parts from reference TRBV5-1 and TRBJ2-2): KAGVTQTPRYLIKTRGQQVTLSCSPISGHRSVSWYQQTPGQGLQFLFEYFSETQRNKGNFPGRFSGRQFSNSRSEMNVSTLELGDSALYLCASTPVRVNTGELFFGEGSRLTVL.

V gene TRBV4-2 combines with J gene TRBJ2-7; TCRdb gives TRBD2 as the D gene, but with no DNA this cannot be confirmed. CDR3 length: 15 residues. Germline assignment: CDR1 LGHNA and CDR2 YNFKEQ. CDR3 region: CASSQQGQGGYEQYF.

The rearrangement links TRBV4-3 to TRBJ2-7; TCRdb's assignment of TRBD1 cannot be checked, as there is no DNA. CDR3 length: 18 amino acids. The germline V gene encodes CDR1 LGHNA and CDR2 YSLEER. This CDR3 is CASSQSQTGAWSSYEQYF.

The CDR3 sequence: CAISEVGQGAITGELFF. The genes are TRBV10-3 and TRBJ2-2; without DNA, the TCRdb call of TRBD1 cannot be checked. CDR1 is ENHRY and CDR2 is SYGVKD in the germline V gene. This CDR3 comprises 17 residues.

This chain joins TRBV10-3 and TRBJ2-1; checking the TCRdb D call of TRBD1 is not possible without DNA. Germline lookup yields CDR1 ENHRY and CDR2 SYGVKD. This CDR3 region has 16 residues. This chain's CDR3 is CAISVGGQISYNEQFF.

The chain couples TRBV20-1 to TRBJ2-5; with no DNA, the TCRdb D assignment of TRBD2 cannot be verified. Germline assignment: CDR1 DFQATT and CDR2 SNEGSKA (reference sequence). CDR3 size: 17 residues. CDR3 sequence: CSARNVLAGEGRETQYF.

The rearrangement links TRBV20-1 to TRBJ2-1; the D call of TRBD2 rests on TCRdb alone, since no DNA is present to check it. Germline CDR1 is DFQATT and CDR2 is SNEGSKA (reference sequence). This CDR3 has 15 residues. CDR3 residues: CSASRQGGSYNEQFF.

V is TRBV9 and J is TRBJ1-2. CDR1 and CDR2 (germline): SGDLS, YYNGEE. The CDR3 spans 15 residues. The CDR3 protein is CASSVDPGRTYGYTF.

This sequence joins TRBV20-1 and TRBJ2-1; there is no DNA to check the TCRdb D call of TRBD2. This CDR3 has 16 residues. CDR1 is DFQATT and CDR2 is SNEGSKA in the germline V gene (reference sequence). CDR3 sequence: CSAPRVGNRRGNEQFF.

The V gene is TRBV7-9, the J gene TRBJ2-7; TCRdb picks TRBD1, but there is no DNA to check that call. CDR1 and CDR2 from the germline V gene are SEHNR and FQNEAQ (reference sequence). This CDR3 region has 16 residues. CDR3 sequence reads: CASSIFPGQGAQEQYF.

This chain's CDR3 is CASSSPWDTANTGELFF. The genes are TRBV6-5 and TRBJ2-2; TCRdb's assignment of TRBD1 cannot be checked, as there is no DNA. Germline V gives CDR1 MNHEY, CDR2 SVGAGI. The CDR3 consists of 17 residues.

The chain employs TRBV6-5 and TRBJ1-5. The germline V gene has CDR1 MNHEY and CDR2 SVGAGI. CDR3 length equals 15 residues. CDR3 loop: CASSYGQGLLEPQHF.

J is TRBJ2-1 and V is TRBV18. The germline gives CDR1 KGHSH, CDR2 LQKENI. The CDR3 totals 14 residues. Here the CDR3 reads CASSPETSYNEQFF. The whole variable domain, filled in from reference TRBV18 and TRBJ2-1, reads NAGVMQNPRHLVRRRGQEARLRCSPMKGHSHVYWYRQLPEEGLKFMVYLQKENIIDESGMPKERFSAEFPKEGPSILRIQQVVRGDSAAYFCASSPETSYNEQFFGPGTRLTVL.

CDR3: CSAPNYYAMETQYF. V and J are TRBV20-1 and TRBJ2-5; the TRBD2 assignment by TCRdb is unverifiable without DNA. Germline CDR1 and CDR2: DFQATT and SNEGSKA (reference sequence). The CDR3 sequence is 14 residues long.

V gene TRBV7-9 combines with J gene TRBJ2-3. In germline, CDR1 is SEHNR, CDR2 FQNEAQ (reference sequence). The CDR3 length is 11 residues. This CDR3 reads CASSLVDTQYF.

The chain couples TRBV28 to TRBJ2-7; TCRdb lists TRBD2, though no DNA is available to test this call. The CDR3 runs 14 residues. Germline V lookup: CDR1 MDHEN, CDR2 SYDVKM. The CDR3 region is CASSLPQTSYEQYF.

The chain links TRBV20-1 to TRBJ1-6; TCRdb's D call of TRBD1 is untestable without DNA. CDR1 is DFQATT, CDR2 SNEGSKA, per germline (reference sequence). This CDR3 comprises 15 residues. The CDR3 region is CSARDRLGGGSPLHF.

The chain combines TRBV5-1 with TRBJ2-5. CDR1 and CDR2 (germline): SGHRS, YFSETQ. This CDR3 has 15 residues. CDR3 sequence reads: CASSLIPVTQETQYF.

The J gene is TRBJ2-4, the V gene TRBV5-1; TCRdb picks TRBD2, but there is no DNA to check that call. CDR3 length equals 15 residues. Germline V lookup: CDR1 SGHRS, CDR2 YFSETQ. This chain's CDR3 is CASSFGGGERDIQYF.

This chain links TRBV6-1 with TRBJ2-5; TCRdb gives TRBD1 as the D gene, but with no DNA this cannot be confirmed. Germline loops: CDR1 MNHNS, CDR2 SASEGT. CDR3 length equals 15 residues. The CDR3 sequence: CASSNSGGAQETQYF.

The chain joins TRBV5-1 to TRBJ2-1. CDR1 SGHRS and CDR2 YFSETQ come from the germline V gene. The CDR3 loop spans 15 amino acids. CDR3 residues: CASSLDGSSYNEQFF.

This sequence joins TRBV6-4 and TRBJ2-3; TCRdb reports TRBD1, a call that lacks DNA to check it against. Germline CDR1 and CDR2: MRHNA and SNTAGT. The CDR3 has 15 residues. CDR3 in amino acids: CASSDSIPEEDTQYF.

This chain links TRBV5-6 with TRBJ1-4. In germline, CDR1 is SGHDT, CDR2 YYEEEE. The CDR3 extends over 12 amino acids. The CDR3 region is CASSLGDEKLFF. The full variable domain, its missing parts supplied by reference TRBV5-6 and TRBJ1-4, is DAGVTQSPTHLIKTRGQQVTLRCSPKSGHDTVSWYQQALGQGPQFIFQYYEEEERQRGNFPDRFSGHQFPNYSSELNVNALLLGDSALYLCASSLGDEKLFFGSGTQLSVL.

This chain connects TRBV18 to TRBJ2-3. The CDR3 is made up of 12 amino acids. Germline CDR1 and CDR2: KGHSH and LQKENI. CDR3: CASSPGEATQYF.